These T cell receptor beta chains were read from a single sample in a study of Ad26.COV2.S vaccination and SARS-CoV-2 variants. The repertoire was sequenced with immunoSEQ multiplex PCR; TCRdb's copy has only in-frame clones and lacks some. The data show some 290,000 clones, with roughly 86% seen just once and less than 2% held by the top ten. The specimen comprised peripheral blood, sampled in a trial of Ad26.COV2.S vaccine versus placebo. All receptors derive from a person between 18 and 65 years old who received the Ad26.COV2.S COVID-19 vaccine or a placebo. The CDR3 runs from the conserved cysteine through the conserved F or W. D genes are given only for firm matches. Clone size is stated in some rows and not others, as once, few, many or a class when expanded.

.	.	TRBV5-1	TRBJ2-7	TGCGCCAGCAGCTCCCCGTGGTCAACCCGGTCTTACGAGCAGTACTTC	CASSSPWSTRSYEQYF
.	.	TRBV15	TRBJ1-5	TGTGCCACCAGCAGAGATATTGATCAGCCCCAGCATTTT	CATSRDIDQPQHF
.	TRBD2	TRBV7-3	TRBJ2-1	TGTGCCAGCAGTCGACGGGCTAGCGGGGGTTCCTACAATGAGCAGTTCTTC	CASSRRASGGSYNEQFF
.	.	TRBV10-3	TRBJ1-5	TGTGCCATCAGTTCCGGGACACTCTATCAGCCCCAGCATTTT	CAISSGTLYQPQHF
.	.	TRBV5-4	TRBJ1-2	TGTGCCAGCAGCTCGGGAAGGGGACGGACAGCTTTGGGGTATGGCTACACCTTC	CASSSGRGRTALGYGYTF
.	TRBD2	TRBV5-4	TRBJ2-3	TGTGCCAGCAGCAGGAGCGGGGGGGCAGCAGATACGCAGTATTTT	CASSRSGGAADTQYF
.	.	TRBV4-2	TRBJ1-5	TGTGCCAGCAGCCAAGGAGGTGATCAGCCCCAGCATTTT	CASSQGGDQPQHF
.	TRBD2	TRBV9	TRBJ2-1	TGTGCCAGCAGCGCTGGGACTAGCGGGGGGAATGAGCAGTTCTTC	CASSAGTSGGNEQFF
.	TRBD1	TRBV6-4	TRBJ2-7	TGTGCCAGCAGTGACACACTAACAGGGGACGAGCAGTACTTC	CASSDTLTGDEQYF
.	.	TRBV5-1	TRBJ2-2	TGCGCCAGCAGCTTCGGTGGGGGACCGAACACCGGGGAGCTGTTTTTT	CASSFGGGPNTGELFF
.	.	TRBV19	TRBJ2-2	TGTGCCAGTAGTATCGATACAGGGTTTGGGGAGCTGTTTTTT	CASSIDTGFGELFF
.	.	TRBV30	TRBJ2-7	TGTGCCTGGAGAGGGCAGGCGGCCACTTTCGAGCAGTACTTC	CAWRGQAATFEQYF
.	.	TRBV6-1	TRBJ1-6	TGTGCCAGCAGTGAACGAGAGAATTCACCCCTCCACTTT	CASSERENSPLHF
.	TRBD1	TRBV7-7	TRBJ2-1	TGTGCCAGCAGCTTAGACGGGACAGGGAGTATCAATGAGCAGTTCTTC	CASSLDGTGSINEQFF
.	.	TRBV7-9	TRBJ2-5	TGTGCCAGCAGCTTAATGGGTCAGCAAGAGACCCAGTACTTC	CASSLMGQQETQYF
.	.	TRBV7-7	TRBJ2-5	TGTGCCAGCAGCTTAGATCTCCCAGAGACCCAGTACTTC	CASSLDLPETQYF
.	.	TRBV9	TRBJ2-2	TGTGCCAGCAGCTCTCAGGGGAAGGGCACCGGGGAGCTGTTTTTT	CASSSQGKGTGELFF
once	TRBD1	TRBV5-1	TRBJ2-7	TGCGCCAGCAGCTTGGCGGGACAGGGCTGGGGCGAGCAGTACTTC	CASSLAGQGWGEQYF
.	.	TRBV5-6	TRBJ1-2	TGTGCCAGCAGTCCCCTGTCCCCCGGCCAAAATAACTATGGCTACACCTTC	CASSPLSPGQNNYGYTF
.	TRBD1	TRBV27	TRBJ1-1	TGTGCCAGCAGTTTAATACAGGGGGCTGGGACTGAAGCTTTCTTT	CASSLIQGAGTEAFF
.	.	TRBV11-2	TRBJ2-7	TGTGCCAGCAGCGGGGGGGGCGCCTACTACGAGCAGTACTTC	CASSGGGAYYEQYF
once	TRBD1	TRBV13	TRBJ2-1	TGTGCCAGCGGACAAGGACAGGGGTACAATGAGCAGTTCTTC	CASGQGQGYNEQFF
.	.	TRBV5-1	TRBJ1-1	TGCGCCAGCAGCCTTATAGTCCCGAACACTGAAGCTTTCTTT	CASSLIVPNTEAFF
.	.	TRBV7-9	TRBJ2-3	TGTGCCAGCAGTCGAGGGGAAGGGTTGGTTACGCAGTATTTT	CASSRGEGLVTQYF
.	.	TRBV9	TRBJ1-3	TGTGCCAGCAGCGTCGGTTCCCTAGAAAACACCATATATTTT	CASSVGSLENTIYF
.	.	TRBV7-2	TRBJ2-7	TGTGCCAGCAGCTTAGCCCACGGCCGTTCCTACGAGCAGTACTTC	CASSLAHGRSYEQYF
.	TRBD1	TRBV10-3	TRBJ2-1	TGTGCCATAAAAGGGCCGGGACAGGGGCCCAATGAGCAGTTCTTC	CAIKGPGQGPNEQFF
.	.	TRBV11-2	TRBJ2-7	TGTGCCAGCAGCTTATTTTCTGGGATCTCCTACGAGCAGTACTTC	CASSLFSGISYEQYF
.	.	TRBV7-9	TRBJ1-4	TGTGCCAGCAGCTTAGGAGACAGAAGTAATGAAAAACTGTTTTTT	CASSLGDRSNEKLFF
.	.	TRBV7-2	TRBJ1-1	TGTGCCAGCAGCTTGGGACCGAGTCGAACTGAAGCTTTCTTT	CASSLGPSRTEAFF
.	.	TRBV18	TRBJ1-3	TGTGCCAGCTCACCACCCGCAGGGAGCCTCTCTGGAAACACCATATATTTT	CASSPPAGSLSGNTIYF
.	.	TRBV24-1	TRBJ2-1	TGTGCCACCAGTGATTTTAGGTTCGGGACTCGGAGGTTCTTC	CATSDFRFGTRRFF
.	.	TRBV14	TRBJ2-1	TGTGCCAGCAGCCAAGGCCCCGAGCTAGCGTCCTCGTACAATGAGCAGTTCTTC	CASSQGPELASSYNEQFF
.	.	TRBV11-2	TRBJ1-6	TGTGCCAGCAGCTTAGCGGGGGGAAAGGGTCCTTCACCCCTCCACTTT	CASSLAGGKGPSPLHF
.	.	TRBV18	TRBJ2-5	TGTGCCAGCTCACCACCCGGCCGGGGCGAGGAGACCCAGTACTTC	CASSPPGRGEETQYF
.	TRBD2	TRBV6-5	TRBJ2-3	TGTGCCAGCAGTTACTCGGGACTAGCGGGTGATACGCAGTATTTT	CASSYSGLAGDTQYF
.	.	TRBV7-8	TRBJ2-1	TGTGCCAGCAGCTTAGAGGTTTACAATGAGCAGTTCTTC	CASSLEVYNEQFF
.	.	TRBV6-1	TRBJ2-7	TGTGCCAGCAGTGAGTTGGCCTTAATGGGAAGCTCCTACGAGCAGTACTTC	CASSELALMGSSYEQYF
.	TRBD2	TRBV7-2	TRBJ2-5	TGTGCCAGCAGCCCACTGGGACTAGCGGGGGGGCAGCAAGAGACCCAGTACTTC	CASSPLGLAGGQQETQYF
few	TRBD1	TRBV5-4	TRBJ1-2	TGTGCCAGCAGCGTAGGGGGCAGGTATGGCTACACCTTC	CASSVGGRYGYTF
.	.	TRBV30	TRBJ2-3	TGTGCCTGGATGGCTAGCGCAAAAACAGATACGCAGTATTTT	CAWMASAKTDTQYF
.	TRBD2	TRBV5-6	TRBJ2-3	TGTGCCAGCAGCTCCGCTGGAGCGGGGGCCCTCGCGTACACAGATACGCAGTATTTT	CASSSAGAGALAYTDTQYF
.	.	TRBV4-2	TRBJ1-5	TGTGCCAGCAGCCAAGACAGGGTCTACAATCAGCCCCAGCATTTT	CASSQDRVYNQPQHF
.	.	TRBV7-8	TRBJ2-7	TGTGCCAGCAGCTTAGGGGGTCGGGAGCAGTACTTC	CASSLGGREQYF
.	.	TRBV6-5	TRBJ1-4	TGTGCCAGCAGGGTAGCAGGGGCTGGGAGTGAAAAACTGTTTTTT	CASRVAGAGSEKLFF
once	.	TRBV7-9	TRBJ2-5	TGTGCCAGCAGTCCGGTGGGGGCCCAGTACTTC	CASSPVGAQYF
.	TRBD1	TRBV24-1	TRBJ2-1	TGTGCCACCAGTGACCCGGGACAGGGAGGATTAGGTGAGCAGTTCTTC	CATSDPGQGGLGEQFF
once	.	TRBV10-1	TRBJ1-2	TGCGCCAGCAGTAGTAGACACTACCACTATGGCTACACCTTC	CASSSRHYHYGYTF
.	.	TRBV19	TRBJ2-3	TGTGCCAGTAGTACCGGTGCAGATACGCAGTATTTT	CASSTGADTQYF
.	TRBD1	TRBV9	TRBJ2-7	TGTGCCAGCAGCGTAGGGGACAGGGGCTACGAGCAGTACTTC	CASSVGDRGYEQYF